Below, one TCR beta chain is given with its context. Its antigen is unidentified. Mismatch with germline at one junction end may stem from a read error. These data originate in a study of blood T cells in healthy people across ages. Overall study results and limits: CMV status of donors was not determined, possibly confounding expanded clonotype changes.

Sample-barcoded 5' priming and a J-beta primer mix drove a second PCR of about 7 to 12 cycles. Researchers report that a template-switch adaptor with 12 random nucleotides tagged each cDNA molecule. TCRdb ran MiXCR on the 5' RACE reads and lists one entry per CDR3 protein. This table has about 1.8 million distinct CDR3 sequences, roughly 52% appearing once. The CDR3 loop spans 14 amino acids. Germline CDR1 reads SQVTM; CDR2 reads ANQGSEA. Donor samples were obtained from healthy Caucasian individuals from Russia, aged 6 to 90. The sample consisted of blood. The sequence came from a middle-aged woman in good health. V gene TRBV29-1 combines with J gene TRBJ2-5; TRBD2 matches 16 bases. CDR3 in DNA: TGCAGCGTTGGATCGGGACTAGCGGGGGGGACCCGGTACTTC. Encoded protein: CSVGSGLAGGTRYF.